This T cell receptor (beta chain) originates from a study of blood T cell repertoires in COVID-19. Original handling: Researchers report that nucleated cell counts were estimated from reference gene primer amplification. TCRdb's copy holds only in-frame clones and misses some; the assay was immunoSEQ multiplex PCR. That table furnishes V, J and clone size, whereas the DNA furnished D and trimming. In the table there are some 22,000 clones, 83% of which are singletons. J lost 7 bases, V lost 4 bases, and 6 bases had no gene match. This CDR3 has 13 amino acids. Looked up from germline, CDR1 is SGHDT and CDR2 is YYEEEE.

The sequencing input was peripheral blood. V is TRBV5-6 and J is TRBJ1-2; 8 bases are shared with TRBD1. This TCR was sampled from a man aged 65 to 85 with acute or convalescent COVID-19. The CDR3 DNA follows: TGTGCCAGCAGCCCGCAGGGGGCGGGTGGCTACACCTTC. It translates to CASSPQGAGGYTF.